These T cell receptor beta chains were read from a single sample in a study of blood T cell repertoires in COVID-19. Sequenced by immunoSEQ multiplex PCR; TCRdb stores in-frame clones only, minus some. The table has approximately 250,000 clones, 84% seen once. The sample was PBMCs or T cells enriched from blood (not recorded which). The source of these receptors is a man aged 25 to 40 with acute COVID-19. The CDR3 runs from the conserved cysteine through the conserved F or W. Each record gives: D gene, J gene, clone size, V gene, CDR3 protein, CDR3 DNA. A D gene is named only where the DNA matches it firmly. Expanded clones are given a class, and other clones once, few, many or no size at all.

>TRBD2|TRBJ2-1|once|TRBV5-1
CASRSGGNSYNEQFF
TGCGCCAGCCGGAGCGGGGGGAACTCCTACAATGAGCAGTTCTTC
>.|TRBJ1-3|.|TRBV6-5
CASPTQASSGNTIYF
TGTGCCAGCCCGACACAGGCAAGCTCTGGAAACACCATATATTTT
>.|TRBJ1-1|.|TRBV6-5
CAWGGAMNTEAFF
TGTGCCTGGGGGGGGGCGATGAACACTGAAGCTTTCTTT
>.|TRBJ1-5|.|TRBV2
CASRSTNQPQHF
TGTGCCAGCAGGAGCACCAATCAGCCCCAGCATTTT
>.|TRBJ2-4|.|TRBV2
CASSEEGSLKNIQYF
TGTGCCAGCAGTGAAGAAGGGAGCCTAAAAAACATTCAGTACTTC
>TRBD1|TRBJ2-1|.|TRBV7-9
CASSPGTGARNEQFF
TGTGCCAGCAGCCCCGGGACAGGGGCAAGGAATGAGCAGTTCTTC
>.|TRBJ2-1|.|TRBV7-9
CAGADRNNEQFF
TGTGCCGGGGCCGACAGAAACAATGAGCAGTTCTTC
>TRBD2|TRBJ2-1|.|TRBV27
CASSSGGARYNEQFF
TGTGCCAGCAGTTCGGGGGGGGCCCGGTACAATGAGCAGTTCTTC
>.|TRBJ1-2|.|TRBV5-6
CASSLGQGGGYTF
TGTGCCAGCAGCTTGGGGCAGGGAGGCGGCTACACCTTC
>.|TRBJ2-1|.|TRBV3-1/TRBV3-2
CASSLLAQGGNEQFF
TGTGCCAGCAGCCTACTAGCGCAAGGGGGGAATGAGCAGTTCTTC
>TRBD2|TRBJ2-2|.|TRBV14
CASSLLAGGGELFF
TGTGCCAGCAGCCTTCTAGCGGGAGGCGGGGAGCTGTTTTTT
>.|TRBJ1-4|.|TRBV21-1
CASSKTLVGRGKVEKLFF
TGTGCCAGCAGCAAGACTCTGGTGGGTCGGGGGAAAGTTGAAAAACTGTTTTTT
>TRBD1|TRBJ2-5|.|TRBV18
CASSPNRGRGETQYF
TGTGCCAGCTCACCGAACAGGGGGCGCGGGGAGACCCAGTACTTC
>TRBD2|TRBJ2-1|.|TRBV27
CASGTSGRYEQFF
TGTGCCAGCGGGACTAGCGGGAGGTATGAGCAGTTCTTC
>TRBD1|TRBJ2-5|.|TRBV28
CASSSRTGGAWETQYF
TGTGCCAGCAGTTCTAGGACAGGGGGCGCGTGGGAGACCCAGTACTTC
>.|TRBJ1-4|.|TRBV5-1
CASSLTGHSNEKLFF
TGCGCCAGCAGCTTGACGGGACACTCTAATGAAAAACTGTTTTTT
>.|TRBJ2-3|.|TRBV10-1
CASSESATDTQYF
TGCGCCAGCAGTGAGTCAGCCACAGATACGCAGTATTTT
>.|TRBJ2-6|.|TRBV5-6
CASSSSRGVGISGANVLTF
TGTGCCAGCAGCTCGAGCCGGGGTGTTGGTATCTCTGGGGCCAACGTCCTGACTTTC
>.|TRBJ2-6|.|TRBV4-1
CASSLTSGLLSGANVLTF
TGCGCCAGCAGCCTGACTTCGGGACTCCTCTCTGGGGCCAACGTCCTGACTTTC
>TRBD1|TRBJ2-5|.|TRBV18
CASSPGRGETQYF
TGTGCCAGCTCACCGGGCAGGGGGGAGACCCAGTACTTC
>TRBD1|TRBJ1-4|once|TRBV9
CASSGQGENEKLFF
TGTGCCAGCAGCGGACAGGGGGAGAATGAAAAACTGTTTTTT
>TRBD1|TRBJ2-3|.|TRBV24-1
CATSEPGQGSLDTQYF
TGTGCCACCAGTGAGCCGGGACAGGGTAGTCTCGATACGCAGTATTTT
>.|TRBJ2-5|few|TRBV7-9
CASSLAGGTQYF
TGTGCCAGCAGCTTAGCCGGGGGGACCCAGTACTTC
>.|TRBJ1-5|.|TRBV7-9
CASSVPGVSQPQHF
TGTGCCAGCAGTGTTCCGGGGGTGAGTCAGCCCCAGCATTTT
>TRBD2|TRBJ2-1|.|TRBV6-4
CASSDSGGGANEQFF
TGTGCCAGCAGTGACTCAGGCGGGGGGGCCAATGAGCAGTTCTTC
>TRBD1|TRBJ2-2|.|TRBV9
CASERKGGNGELFF
TGTGCCAGCGAGAGGAAAGGGGGCAACGGGGAGCTGTTTTTT
>TRBD1|TRBJ1-6|.|TRBV6-5
CASSQQGAVNSPLHF
TGTGCCAGCAGTCAACAGGGGGCTGTTAATTCACCCCTCCACTTT
>.|TRBJ2-2|.|TRBV3-1/TRBV3-2
CASSQFRNTGELFF
TGTGCCAGCAGCCAATTTAGAAACACCGGGGAGCTGTTTTTT
>.|TRBJ2-1|.|TRBV7-8
CASSLRRDRDEQFF
TGTGCCAGCAGCTTAAGGCGGGATCGGGATGAGCAGTTCTTC
>TRBD2|TRBJ2-2|.|TRBV30
CACLGASGRNTGELFF
TGTGCCTGTCTGGGGGCTAGCGGGAGGAACACCGGGGAGCTGTTTTTT
>.|TRBJ2-5|.|TRBV6-2/TRBV6-3
CASSGRGGSETQYF
TGTGCCAGCAGTGGACGGGGTGGGTCAGAGACCCAGTACTTC